This TCR beta chain emerged from a study of cytomegalovirus exposure and HLA in healthy donors. Study-wide findings and caveats: Several of the most significant clusters appeared linked to common viral pathogens, based on a later analysis.

The germline CDR1 and CDR2 sequences are MGHDK and SYGVNS. V trimming: 6 bases; J trimming: 5 bases; junction bases outside the gene matches: 4. The CDR3 sequence is 13 residues long. In regard to this clone: Its antigen remains unidentified.

PCR primers comprised 60 Vbeta and 13 Jbeta primers. Profiled with immunoSEQ multiplex PCR; TCRdb holds only in-frame clones, not every one. The listing records some 96,000 clones. This clonotype was obtained from a woman aged 25-40 years in good health and CMV-seronegative. Sequencing was performed on PBMCs. The rearrangement joins TRBV25-1 to TRBJ2-1; the match to TRBD1 covers 7 bases. The CDR3 nucleotides are TGTGCCAGCAGGGAAGGACAGGACAATGAGCAGTTCTTC. Protein product: CASREGQDNEQFF.